Listed below are T cell receptor beta chains from one sample, sequenced in a study of blood T cell repertoires in COVID-19. Clones were sequenced by immunoSEQ multiplex PCR, and TCRdb holds only the in-frame ones, with some missing. The sample consists of about 110,000 clones, 70% to 85% of them appearing once. The sequencing input was peripheral blood. These receptors all stem from a woman in her forties with acute or convalescent COVID-19. The CDR3 runs from the conserved cysteine through the conserved F or W. D genes are given only for firm matches. Clone size is stated in some rows and not others, as once, few, many or a class when expanded.

size: NA
J: TRBJ2-1
V: TRBV28
D: NA
CDR3: CASSLSPLALSSYNEQFF
DNA: TGTGCCAGCAGTTTAAGCCCCCTTGCGCTGAGCTCCTACAATGAGCAGTTCTTC

size: NA
J: TRBJ2-2
V: TRBV30
D: TRBD2
CDR3: CAWQRGGAGELFF
DNA: TGTGCCTGGCAGCGGGGGGGAGCCGGGGAGCTGTTTTTT

size: NA
J: TRBJ1-1
V: TRBV7-3
D: NA
CDR3: CASSQGHFTEAFF
DNA: TGTGCCAGCAGCCAGGGACATTTCACTGAAGCTTTCTTT

size: NA
J: TRBJ2-1
V: TRBV15
D: NA
CDR3: CATSRDPVYNEQFF
DNA: TGTGCCACCAGCAGAGACCCAGTGTACAATGAGCAGTTCTTC

size: NA
J: TRBJ1-4
V: TRBV4-1
D: NA
CDR3: CASSQPLTGIGEKLFF
DNA: TGCGCCAGCAGCCAACCTTTAACAGGGATAGGAGAAAAACTGTTTTTT

size: few
J: TRBJ2-2
V: TRBV5-5
D: TRBD2
CDR3: CASSFVAGFDGELFF
DNA: TGTGCCAGCAGCTTTGTAGCGGGGTTTGACGGGGAGCTGTTTTTT

size: once
J: TRBJ2-1
V: TRBV7-3
D: NA
CDR3: CASSLISGNEQFF
DNA: TGTGCCAGCAGCTTAATTTCCGGCAATGAGCAGTTCTTC

size: NA
J: TRBJ2-5
V: TRBV3-1/TRBV3-2
D: TRBD1
CDR3: CASSYRDRKETQYF
DNA: TGTGCCAGCAGCTACAGGGACAGAAAAGAGACCCAGTACTTC

size: NA
J: TRBJ2-1
V: TRBV18
D: TRBD2
CDR3: CASSPRLAGGSSYNEQFF
DNA: TGTGCCAGCTCACCTAGACTAGCGGGGGGGAGCTCCTACAATGAGCAGTTCTTC

size: NA
J: TRBJ1-5
V: TRBV18
D: TRBD1
CDR3: CASSYGQENQPQHF
DNA: TGTGCCAGCTCCTACGGACAGGAGAATCAGCCCCAGCATTTT

size: NA
J: TRBJ1-4
V: TRBV3-1/TRBV3-2
D: NA
CDR3: CASSQDSSNREPTNEKLFF
DNA: TGTGCCAGCAGCCAAGATTCTAGTAACAGGGAACCAACTAATGAAAAACTGTTTTTT

size: few
J: TRBJ1-6
V: TRBV27
D: NA
CDR3: CASSLSKYSREVLGGNSPLHF
DNA: TGTGCCAGCAGTTTATCGAAGTACTCCAGGGAAGTTTTGGGTGGGAATTCACCCCTCCACTTT

size: NA
J: TRBJ1-1
V: TRBV11-2
D: NA
CDR3: CASSLLDKGTEAFF
DNA: TGTGCCAGCAGCTTATTGGACAAGGGCACTGAAGCTTTCTTT